The clone carrying this T cell receptor (beta chain) was counted ten times or more. Its cognate antigen is unknown. These data come from a study of CD8+CD57+ T cells in acquired aplastic anemia. V gave up 5 bases and J gave up 5 bases; unmatched junction bases: 6. This CDR3 has 13 residues. The germline CDR1 and CDR2 sequences are SGHTA and FQGTGA. CDR3 and TCR beta VDJ profiling relied on a genomic DNA template. TCRdb fed the reads into MiXCR, producing one record per CDR3 protein. The table has 150,000 to 200,000 distinct CDR3 sequences, approximately 40% seen once. Study results and limitations: Controls did not differ significantly from patients in CD8+ Simpson's diversity.

The chain recombines TRBV7-3 with TRBJ2-7; TRBD1 matches at 7 bases. The receptor was isolated from a human donor in good health. What was sequenced was sorted CD4+, CD8+, or CD8+CD57+ T cells (not recorded which) from PBMCs. Here the CDR3 reads CASSPGQNHEQYF. CDR3 coding DNA: TGTGCCAGCAGCCCGGGACAGAACCACGAGCAGTACTTC.